These 17 T cell receptor beta chains share one sample of origin, sequenced in a study of CD8 T cells in ankylosing spondylitis. TCRdb fed the 5' RACE reads into MiXCR, producing one record per CDR3 protein. The sample has approximately 25,000 distinct CDR3 sequences, over 7% seen once. Sequences were obtained from blood. Receptor source: a male donor with ankylosing spondylitis or in good health (not recorded which).

The J gene is TRBJ2-1, the V gene TRBV7-3, with D possibly being TRBD1 or TRBD2 (5 bases each). Germline-derived CDR1 and CDR2 are SGHTA and FQGTGA. This CDR3 contains 15 residues. Deletions cut 0 bases from V and 8 bases from J, with 14 bases between. The chain's CDR3 is CASSLTRGINDEQFF. In nucleotides, the CDR3 is TGTGCCAGCAGCTTAACACGGGGCATTAACGATGAGCAGTTCTTC.

This clonotype was counted between two and nine times. DNA of the CDR3: TGTGCCAGCAGCCCCACTAGTTACGAGCAGTACTTC. This codes for CASSPTSYEQYF. This rearrangement joins TRBV28 to TRBJ2-7; D is perhaps TRBD2 (5 bases). The CDR3 runs to 12 residues. CDR1 and CDR2 (germline): MDHEN, SYDVKM. Trimming cost V 6 bases and J 4 bases, with 10 bases left between them.

This chain connects TRBV28 to TRBJ2-5; D not certain. Germline assignment: CDR1 MDHEN and CDR2 SYDVKM. The germline V and J ends were trimmed by 8 bases and 1 base, with 5 bases remaining between them. The CDR3 is 11 residues long. The CDR3 DNA follows: TGTGCCAGCCAAACCCAAGAGACCCAGTACTTC. The encoded protein is CASQTQETQYF.

The sample holds many counts of this clonotype. The chain recombines TRBV7-2 with TRBJ2-4, with 8 bases identical to TRBD1. Looked up from germline, CDR1 is SGHTA and CDR2 is FQGNSA. This CDR3 is 15 amino acids long. With 1 base clipped from V and 6 bases from J, the junction kept 5 bases outside the gene matches. The CDR3 DNA is TGTGCCAGCAGCTTAGAAACAGGGGGACCAAACATTCAGTACTTC. It yields the protein CASSLETGGPNIQYF.

This clonotype was counted between two and nine times. The rearrangement uses TRBV3-1 and TRBJ2-7; the D is unclear. Germline V CDR1 and CDR2: LGHDT, YNNKEL (reference sequence). The ends were cut back, 4 bases at V and 2 bases at J, with 18 bases in the middle. The CDR3 is 16 residues long. The chain's CDR3 is CASSRISQKGTYEQYF. The CDR3 DNA follows: TGTGCCAGCAGCCGCATTTCACAAAAGGGTACCTACGAGCAGTACTTC.

V and J are TRBV12-3 or TRBV12-4 and TRBJ2-1; D uncertain. This CDR3 spans 14 amino acids. Trimming pared 7 bases from V and 2 bases from J, leaving 12 bases between. CDR3 coding DNA: TGTGCCAGCACCTTGTCTGGTCCCTACAATGAGCAGTTCTTC. Protein: CASTLSGPYNEQFF.

The chain is built from TRBV30 and TRBJ2-2, with 11 nucleotides matching TRBD2. The germline gives CDR1 GTSNPN, CDR2 SVGIG (reference sequence). Unmatched junction bases numbered 4, after V lost 2 bases and J lost 5 bases. This CDR3 has 15 residues. DNA for the CDR3: TGTGCCTGGAGTAGGTCTAGCGGGGGGACCGGGGAGCTGTTTTTT. Its protein product is CAWSRSSGGTGELFF.

Many counts were recorded for this clonotype. V is TRBV9 and J is TRBJ1-1; D not resolved. Per the germline V gene, CDR1 is SGDLS and CDR2 is YYNGEE. Trimming pared 0 bases from V and 6 bases from J, leaving 9 bases between. The CDR3 contains 13 residues. The DNA for the CDR3 is TGTGCCAGCAGCGTAGAGGTGGTGGCTGAAGCTTTCTTT. Its protein product is CASSVEVVAEAFF.

This clonotype was picked up a small number of times. V and J are TRBV4-3 and TRBJ2-1, with 14 nucleotides matching TRBD2. The CDR3 runs 15 residues. With 6 bases clipped from V and 4 bases from J, the junction kept 2 bases outside the gene matches. Germline values: CDR1 LGHNA, CDR2 YSLEER. CDR3 coding DNA: TGCGCCAGCAGTCGGACTAGCGGGGGGTACAATGAGCAGTTCTTC. Translation gives CASSRTSGGYNEQFF.

This rearrangement joins TRBV24-1 to TRBJ2-2, with a possible D match to TRBD1 (5 bases). The CDR3 spans 13 residues. V lost 5 bases and J lost 5, with 8 bases in between. Germline lookup yields CDR1 KGHDR and CDR2 SFDVKD. The CDR3 nucleotides are TGTGCCACCAGTGTCTCAGGGACCGGGGAGCTGTTTTTT. It is translated as CATSVSGTGELFF.

This clonotype was seen at least ten times. The chain carries TRBV4-3 and TRBJ2-1; D is perhaps TRBD1 or TRBD2 (5 bases each). Looked up from germline, CDR1 is LGHNA and CDR2 is YSLEER. The CDR3 loop spans 15 amino acids. The V end lost 3 bases, the J end lost 6 bases, and 15 bases lay between the germline ends. DNA of the CDR3: TGCGCCAGCAGCCAGGGTACGGGACGGATCAATGAGCAGTTCTTC. It encodes CASSQGTGRINEQFF.

A few counts support this clonotype. CDR3 in amino acids: CSAGQQGANQPQHF. DNA for the CDR3: TGCAGTGCGGGTCAGCAGGGGGCAAATCAGCCCCAGCATTTT. J is TRBJ1-5 and V is TRBV20-1, with 8 bases fitting TRBD1. The V gene's germline CDR1 is DFQATT and CDR2 SNEGSKA (reference sequence). Trimming removed 6 bases from V and 4 bases from J; junction bases left unmatched: 8. The CDR3 loop spans 14 amino acids.

There are many counts of this clonotype. The rearrangement uses TRBV29-1 and TRBJ2-1; D is possibly TRBD1 or TRBD2 (5 bases each). With 6 bases removed from V and 0 bases from J, the gap between germline ends came to 9 bases. This CDR3 region has 13 residues. Germline CDR1 reads SQVTM; CDR2 reads ANQGSEA. CDR3 coding DNA: TGCAGCGTGGGGACCGGCTCCTACAATGAGCAGTTCTTC. Its translation: CSVGTGSYNEQFF.

The sample holds a few counts of this clonotype. This chain joins TRBV7-9 and TRBJ2-7; maybe TRBD1 (5 bases). CDR1 and CDR2 (germline): SEHNR, FQNEAQ (reference sequence). V was trimmed by 2 bases and J by 6 bases, leaving 8 bases between them. The CDR3 has 12 amino acids. In DNA form, the CDR3 reads TGTGCCAGCAGCTTAAACCAGGGCGAGCAGTACTTC. Its translation is CASSLNQGEQYF.

The CDR3 spells CASSPGRQTQYF. CDR3 bases: TGTGCCAGCAGCCCGGGACGACAGACCCAGTACTTC. The rearrangement uses TRBV7-2 and TRBJ2-5; either TRBD1 or TRBD2 may fit D (5 bases each). Looked up from germline, CDR1 is SGHTA and CDR2 is FQGNSA. V was pared by 5 bases and J by 6 bases, with 10 bases between. This CDR3 is 12 amino acids long.

This clonotype was detected a few times. The junction shows a germline mismatch at one end, possibly a read error. This rearrangement joins TRBV5-1 to TRBJ2-7; D gene ambiguous. The germline gives CDR1 SGHRS, CDR2 YFSETQ. The CDR3 is 11 residues long. For the CDR3, the DNA is TGCGCCAGCAGCTTCGAACCCTGTGGCGACTTC. Residues: CASSFEPCGDF.

The chain links TRBV20-1 to TRBJ1-1; the D is unclear. CDR1 DFQATT and CDR2 SNEGSKA come from the germline V gene (reference sequence). The CDR3 consists of 14 residues. The DNA for the CDR3 is TGCAGGGCTCAGCGAACGGGCGGTAACACTGAAGCTTTCTTT. Residues: CRAQRTGGNTEAFF.